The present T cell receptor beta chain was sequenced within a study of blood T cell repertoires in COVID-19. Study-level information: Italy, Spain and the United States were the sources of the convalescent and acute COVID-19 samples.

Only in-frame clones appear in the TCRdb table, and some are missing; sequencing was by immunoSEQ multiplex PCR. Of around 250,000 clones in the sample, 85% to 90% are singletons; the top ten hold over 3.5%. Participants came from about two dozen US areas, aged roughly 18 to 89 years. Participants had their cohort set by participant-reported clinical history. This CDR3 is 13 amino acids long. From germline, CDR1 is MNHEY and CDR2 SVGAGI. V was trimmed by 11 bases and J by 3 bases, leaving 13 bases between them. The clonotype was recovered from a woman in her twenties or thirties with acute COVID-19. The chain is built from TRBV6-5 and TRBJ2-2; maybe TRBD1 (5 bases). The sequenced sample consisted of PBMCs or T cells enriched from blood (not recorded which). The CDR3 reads CACSMTDTGELFF. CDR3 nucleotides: TGTGCCTGCTCGATGACAGACACCGGGGAGCTGTTTTTT.